A single sample is the source of the 12 T cell receptor beta chains below, sequenced in a study of blood T cell repertoires in COVID-19. Some clones are missing from TCRdb's copy, which holds only in-frame ones; the method was immunoSEQ multiplex PCR. The sample has about 270,000 clones; around 88% are singletons. Specimen: peripheral blood. These receptor sequences come from an older woman with COVID-19, enrolled during active disease.

The CDR3 spells CASRGISSGGTTEAFF. The CDR3 DNA reads as TGTGCCAGCAGGGGTATATCCAGTGGGGGGACCACTGAAGCTTTCTTT. The chain combines TRBV5-6 with TRBJ1-1, with D maybe TRBD1 (5 bases). V lost 5 bases and J lost 4, with 21 bases in between. The germline CDR1 and CDR2 sequences are SGHDT and YYEEEE. This CDR3 is 16 amino acids long.

The V gene is TRBV7-2, the J gene TRBJ2-3; D is undetermined. The CDR3 contains 14 residues. V gave up 1 base and J gave up 6 bases, with 11 bases separating them. Germline values: CDR1 SGHTA, CDR2 FQGNSA. CDR3 nucleotide sequence: TGTGCCAGCAGCTTAGGACTCCTCTCCGATACGCAGTATTTT. This sequence encodes CASSLGLLSDTQYF.

As for this clone: Other nucleotide sequences from this sample produce the same CDR3. The chain recombines TRBV5-1 with TRBJ2-5; 11 nucleotides line up with TRBD1. Germline V CDR1 and CDR2: SGHRS, YFSETQ. The CDR3 sequence is 14 residues long. V lost 4 bases and J lost 4; bases outside the gene matches: 3. CDR3 in DNA: TGCGCCAGCAGCCCCGGGACAGGGGGAGAGACCCAGTACTTC. As protein: CASSPGTGGETQYF. The complete variable domain, with remaining parts taken from reference TRBV5-1 and TRBJ2-5, reads KAGVTQTPRYLIKTRGQQVTLSCSPISGHRSVSWYQQTPGQGLQFLFEYFSETQRNKGNFPGRFSGRQFSNSRSEMNVSTLELGDSALYLCASSPGTGGETQYFGPGTRLLVL.

This clone occurred many times. This sequence joins TRBV3-1 (or the pseudogene TRBV3-2) and TRBJ1-6; 8 nucleotides agree with TRBD1. The CDR3 length is 15 residues. The germline CDR1 and CDR2 sequences are LGHDT and YNNKEL (reference sequence). The J segment lost 9 bases and the V segment lost 1 base, leaving 5 bases of the junction unmatched. The DNA of the CDR3 is TGTGCCAGCAGCCAAGGGACAGGGCAAGGTTCACCCCTCCACTTT. It is translated as CASSQGTGQGSPLHF.

J is TRBJ1-4 and V is TRBV4-2; perhaps TRBD1 as D (6 bases). Germline loops: CDR1 LGHNA, CDR2 YNFKEQ. The CDR3 has 17 residues. V gave up 0 bases and J gave up 8 bases, with 19 bases separating them. CDR3 in amino acids: CASSQDELAGVNEKLFF. The CDR3 coding sequence is TGTGCCAGCAGCCAAGACGAATTAGCAGGGGTAAACGAAAAACTGTTTTTT.

The J gene is TRBJ2-2, the V gene TRBV4-1; 11 bases fit TRBD1. After removal of 1 base from V and 5 bases from J, the junction contained 3 bases not matched to a gene. Germline CDR1 reads MGHRA; CDR2 reads YSYEKL. CDR3 length equals 16 residues. CDR3 DNA: TGCGCCAGCAGCCAAGGGACAGGGGGCTGGACCGGGGAGCTGTTTTTT. Its protein product is CASSQGTGGWTGELFF.

A single count supports this clone. The chain recombines TRBV6-5 with TRBJ2-5; 8 bases line up with TRBD2. CDR3 length: 12 residues. The germline V gene has CDR1 MNHEY and CDR2 SVGAGI. For the CDR3, the DNA is TGTGCTGAGACTAGCGCGATCGAGACCCAGTACTTC. Its protein is CAETSAIETQYF.

V usage is TRBV4-1 and J usage is TRBJ2-7; a weak D match, TRBD2 (6 bases). The CDR3 is made up of 16 amino acids. Germline CDR1 is MGHRA and CDR2 is YSYEKL. V was pared by 1 base and J by 5 bases, with 18 bases between. DNA of the CDR3: TGCGCCAGCAGCCAAGGGGGAGGATTTCTGGGCCACGAGCAGTACTTC. This gives the protein CASSQGGGFLGHEQYF.

V usage is TRBV5-1 and J usage is TRBJ2-7; D gene unclear. The germline gives CDR1 SGHRS, CDR2 YFSETQ. V lost 0 bases and J 7 bases, leaving 11 bases between the germline ends. The CDR3 contains 13 residues. The CDR3 is CASSLEGAWEQYF. The DNA of the CDR3 is TGCGCCAGCAGCTTGGAAGGAGCTTGGGAGCAGTACTTC.

The chain joins TRBV5-5 to TRBJ2-7; 9 bases fit TRBD2. The CDR3 spans 14 residues. Germline CDR1 SGHKS, CDR2 YYEKEE (reference sequence). V shed 7 bases, J shed 6 bases, and the junction held 11 bases outside the gene matches. The CDR3 is CASAWSGGHLEQYF. In DNA form, the CDR3 reads TGTGCCAGCGCCTGGAGCGGGGGGCACCTCGAGCAGTACTTC.

This rearrangement joins TRBV27 to TRBJ2-2, with D possibly TRBD1 on 5 matching bases. This CDR3 is built from 15 residues. The ends were cut back, 5 bases at V and 8 bases at J, with 18 bases in the middle. Germline loops: CDR1 MNHEY, CDR2 SMNVEV (reference sequence). The CDR3 protein is CASSHSQGFAGELFF. The CDR3, as DNA: TGTGCCAGCAGTCATTCCCAGGGCTTCGCTGGGGAGCTGTTTTTT.

V gene TRBV7-9 combines with J gene TRBJ1-4; tentatively, D is TRBD1 (6 bases). The germline CDR1 and CDR2 sequences are SEHNR and FQNEAQ (reference sequence). CDR3 length equals 15 residues. V lost 4 bases to trimming and J lost 0 bases, with 9 bases between them. The DNA for the CDR3 is TGTGCCAGCAGCTCTCGACAGGCAACTAATGAAAAACTGTTTTTT. This sequence encodes CASSSRQATNEKLFF. Combining the CDR3 with reference TRBV7-9 and TRBJ1-4 gives the whole variable domain DTGVSQNPRHKITKRGQNVTFRCDPISEHNRLYWYRQTLGQGPEFLTYFQNEAQLEKSRLLSDRFSAERPKGSFSTLEIQRTEQGDSAMYLCASSSRQATNEKLFFGSGTQLSVL.